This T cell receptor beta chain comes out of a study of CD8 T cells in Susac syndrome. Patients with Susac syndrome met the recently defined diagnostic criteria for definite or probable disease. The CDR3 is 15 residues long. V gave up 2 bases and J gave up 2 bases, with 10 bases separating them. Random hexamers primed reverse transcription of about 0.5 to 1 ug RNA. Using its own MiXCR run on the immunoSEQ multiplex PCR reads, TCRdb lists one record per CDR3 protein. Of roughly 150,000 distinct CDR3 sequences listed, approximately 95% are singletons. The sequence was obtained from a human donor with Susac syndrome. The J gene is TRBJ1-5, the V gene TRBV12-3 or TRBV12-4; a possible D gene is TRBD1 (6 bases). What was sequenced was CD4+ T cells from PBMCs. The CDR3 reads CASSLWGGGNQPQHF. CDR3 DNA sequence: TGTGCCAGCAGTTTATGGGGGGGCGGCAATCAGCCCCAGCATTTT.